This is a list of T cell receptor beta chains from one sample in a study of blood T cells in healthy people across ages. One entry per CDR3 protein, called by TCRdb with MiXCR from the 5' RACE reads. The profile covers some 690,000 distinct CDR3 sequences, with about a fifth appearing a single time and 22% taken by the ten largest. Sample: blood. Receptor source: a man aged 70 or older in good health. CDR3s include the opening cysteine and the closing phenylalanine or tryptophan. Fields, in order: D gene, V gene, J gene, clone size, CDR3 DNA, CDR3 protein. The D gene is left open where the match is weak. Clone size appears in some rows only: once, few, many, or a class for an expanded clone.

d_call: -
v_call: TRBV12-3/TRBV12-4
j_call: TRBJ1-5
clone_size: few
cdr3_nt: TGTGCCAGCAGTTTGGGGGGTGAGGTAAATCAGCCCCAGCATTTT
cdr3_aa: CASSLGGEVNQPQHF

d_call: TRBD1
v_call: TRBV5-6
j_call: TRBJ1-1
clone_size: -
cdr3_nt: TGTGCCAGCGGAGGGGGGGACAGCTCAACCTTTCGTACTGAACCTTTCTTT
cdr3_aa: CASGGGDSSTFRTEPFF

d_call: -
v_call: TRBV4-2
j_call: TRBJ2-3
clone_size: few
cdr3_nt: TGTGCCAGCAGCCAAGAAAGTGGGAGTAGAGCAGATACGCAGTATTTT
cdr3_aa: CASSQESGSRADTQYF

d_call: -
v_call: TRBV7-2
j_call: TRBJ1-4
clone_size: -
cdr3_nt: TGTGCCAGCAGCGTATACAGTGTTAATGAAAAACTGTTTTTT
cdr3_aa: CASSVYSVNEKLFF

d_call: TRBD1
v_call: TRBV12-3/TRBV12-4
j_call: TRBJ2-4
clone_size: few
cdr3_nt: TGTGCCAGCAGGTCGACAGGGCGCGCCAAAAACATTCAGTACTTC
cdr3_aa: CASRSTGRAKNIQYF

d_call: -
v_call: TRBV20-1
j_call: TRBJ1-2
clone_size: many
cdr3_nt: TGCAGTGCTAGAGATACGGTTAACTATTATGGCTACACCTTC
cdr3_aa: CSARDTVNYYGYTF

d_call: TRBD1
v_call: TRBV28
j_call: TRBJ2-7
clone_size: -
cdr3_nt: TGTGCCAGCAGTCTCCCCGGGACAGGGTTATACGAGCAGTACTTC
cdr3_aa: CASSLPGTGLYEQYF

d_call: -
v_call: TRBV6-5
j_call: TRBJ2-5
clone_size: few
cdr3_nt: TGTGCCACACGGTACCAAGAGACCCAGTACTTC
cdr3_aa: CATRYQETQYF

d_call: -
v_call: TRBV28
j_call: TRBJ1-2
clone_size: few
cdr3_nt: TGTGCCAGCAGCCTACTACAGTATGGCTACACCTTC
cdr3_aa: CASSLLQYGYTF

d_call: -
v_call: TRBV29-1
j_call: TRBJ2-3
clone_size: few
cdr3_nt: TGCAGCGGAAGACCCACAGGGACAGATACGCAGTATTTT
cdr3_aa: CSGRPTGTDTQYF

d_call: TRBD1
v_call: TRBV5-1
j_call: TRBJ2-2
clone_size: many
cdr3_nt: TGCGCCAGCAGACGGGACAGGCACACCGGGGAGCTGTTTTTT
cdr3_aa: CASRRDRHTGELFF

d_call: -
v_call: TRBV29-1
j_call: TRBJ2-2
clone_size: -
cdr3_nt: TGCAGCGTTGTTTTTTCCTCCGGGGAGCTGTTTTTT
cdr3_aa: CSVVFSSGELFF

d_call: -
v_call: TRBV7-6
j_call: TRBJ2-5
clone_size: -
cdr3_nt: TGTGCCAGCAGCTTAGACGCAGGGCGAGTGGAGACCCAGTACTTC
cdr3_aa: CASSLDAGRVETQYF

d_call: TRBD1
v_call: TRBV7-9
j_call: TRBJ1-5
clone_size: -
cdr3_nt: TGTGCCAGCAGCTTAACGGGTGTGAGGGGGACAGATACGCAGCATTTT
cdr3_aa: CASSLTGVRGTDTQHF

d_call: TRBD2
v_call: TRBV5-1
j_call: TRBJ2-3
clone_size: few
cdr3_nt: TGCGCCAGCAGCTCATTAGCGGGAGGGGATACGCAGTATTTT
cdr3_aa: CASSSLAGGDTQYF

d_call: TRBD1
v_call: TRBV7-2
j_call: TRBJ1-2
clone_size: many
cdr3_nt: TGTGCCAGCAGTGCGGGACAGGGTTACGGCTACACCTTC
cdr3_aa: CASSAGQGYGYTF

d_call: -
v_call: TRBV5-1
j_call: TRBJ1-6
clone_size: -
cdr3_nt: TGCGCCAGCAGCCGAACAACAGGGCATAATTCACCCCTCCACTTT
cdr3_aa: CASSRTTGHNSPLHF

d_call: -
v_call: TRBV12-3/TRBV12-4
j_call: TRBJ2-7
clone_size: -
cdr3_nt: TGTGCCAGCAGCCAACGGGGTATGGCCGAGCAGTACTTC
cdr3_aa: CASSQRGMAEQYF

d_call: -
v_call: TRBV3-1
j_call: TRBJ1-2
clone_size: few
cdr3_nt: TGTGCCAGCAGCCAAGAGCGGGTCTTTGGCTACACCTTC
cdr3_aa: CASSQERVFGYTF

d_call: TRBD2
v_call: TRBV9
j_call: TRBJ2-5
clone_size: many
cdr3_nt: TGTGCCAGCAGCGTAACGGACCCGCTAGGAGCGGGAGTTGCAGAGACCCAGTACTTC
cdr3_aa: CASSVTDPLGAGVAETQYF

d_call: -
v_call: TRBV28
j_call: TRBJ2-1
clone_size: -
cdr3_nt: TGTGCCAGCAGCCCTCCATACGACACCAACAATGAGCAGTTCTTC
cdr3_aa: CASSPPYDTNNEQFF

d_call: -
v_call: TRBV6-1
j_call: TRBJ1-2
clone_size: few
cdr3_nt: TGTGCCAGCAGTGAAAGGGCAGCTAACTATGGCTACACCTTC
cdr3_aa: CASSERAANYGYTF

d_call: TRBD2
v_call: TRBV12-3/TRBV12-4
j_call: TRBJ2-3
clone_size: -
cdr3_nt: TGTGCCAGCAGTTTAGCGCAACGGACTAGCGGTAGCACAGATACGCAGTATTTT
cdr3_aa: CASSLAQRTSGSTDTQYF

d_call: -
v_call: TRBV3-1
j_call: TRBJ2-1
clone_size: few
cdr3_nt: TGTGCCAGCAGATCCTCAGCGGGTGGTGGTTACAATGAGCAGTTCTTC
cdr3_aa: CASRSSAGGGYNEQFF

d_call: TRBD2
v_call: TRBV12-3/TRBV12-4
j_call: TRBJ2-1
clone_size: once
cdr3_nt: TGTGCCAGCAGCCCTGGGGGTATTGTAGCGGGAGGCTCCTACAATGAGCAGTTCTTC
cdr3_aa: CASSPGGIVAGGSYNEQFF

d_call: TRBD2
v_call: TRBV27
j_call: TRBJ2-7
clone_size: few
cdr3_nt: TGTGCCAGCAGCCTAGCGGGGGACTACTACGAGCAGTACTTC
cdr3_aa: CASSLAGDYYEQYF

d_call: TRBD1
v_call: TRBV20-1
j_call: TRBJ2-3
clone_size: -
cdr3_nt: TGCAGTGCTAACCGACAGGGGGGAGATACGCAGTATTTT
cdr3_aa: CSANRQGGDTQYF

d_call: TRBD2
v_call: TRBV6-4
j_call: TRBJ2-1
clone_size: -
cdr3_nt: TGTGCCAGCAGTGTTAGCGGGAGGGCCGCCAATGAGCAGTTCTTC
cdr3_aa: CASSVSGRAANEQFF

d_call: TRBD1
v_call: TRBV28
j_call: TRBJ1-6
clone_size: few
cdr3_nt: TGTGCCGGAATGAACAGGGGGGCGAATTCACCCCTCCACTTT
cdr3_aa: CAGMNRGANSPLHF

d_call: TRBD1
v_call: TRBV20-1
j_call: TRBJ1-2
clone_size: -
cdr3_nt: TGCAGTGCTAGGAACAGGGGCGACTATGGCTACACCTTC
cdr3_aa: CSARNRGDYGYTF

d_call: TRBD1
v_call: TRBV12-3/TRBV12-4
j_call: TRBJ1-1
clone_size: -
cdr3_nt: TGTGCCAGCAGTTCGCGGACAGGGGGCCAAACTGAAGCTTTCTTT
cdr3_aa: CASSSRTGGQTEAFF

d_call: TRBD1
v_call: TRBV12-3/TRBV12-4
j_call: TRBJ2-2
clone_size: few
cdr3_nt: TGTGCCAGCAGTTCGGACAGGTGGGAGAACACCGGGGAGCTGTTTTTT
cdr3_aa: CASSSDRWENTGELFF

d_call: -
v_call: TRBV5-1
j_call: TRBJ2-7
clone_size: -
cdr3_nt: TGCGCCAGCAGCTTGACCTGGGGGGGCGACTACGAGCAGTACTTC
cdr3_aa: CASSLTWGGDYEQYF

d_call: TRBD1
v_call: TRBV25-1
j_call: TRBJ1-2
clone_size: few
cdr3_nt: TGTGCCAGCAGTGAGTACAGGGGCCTCGACTATGGCTACACCTTC
cdr3_aa: CASSEYRGLDYGYTF

d_call: TRBD2
v_call: TRBV11-2
j_call: TRBJ2-3
clone_size: few
cdr3_nt: TGTGCCAGCAGCTTAGATCGGACTAGCGGGGCGGATACGCAGTATTTT
cdr3_aa: CASSLDRTSGADTQYF